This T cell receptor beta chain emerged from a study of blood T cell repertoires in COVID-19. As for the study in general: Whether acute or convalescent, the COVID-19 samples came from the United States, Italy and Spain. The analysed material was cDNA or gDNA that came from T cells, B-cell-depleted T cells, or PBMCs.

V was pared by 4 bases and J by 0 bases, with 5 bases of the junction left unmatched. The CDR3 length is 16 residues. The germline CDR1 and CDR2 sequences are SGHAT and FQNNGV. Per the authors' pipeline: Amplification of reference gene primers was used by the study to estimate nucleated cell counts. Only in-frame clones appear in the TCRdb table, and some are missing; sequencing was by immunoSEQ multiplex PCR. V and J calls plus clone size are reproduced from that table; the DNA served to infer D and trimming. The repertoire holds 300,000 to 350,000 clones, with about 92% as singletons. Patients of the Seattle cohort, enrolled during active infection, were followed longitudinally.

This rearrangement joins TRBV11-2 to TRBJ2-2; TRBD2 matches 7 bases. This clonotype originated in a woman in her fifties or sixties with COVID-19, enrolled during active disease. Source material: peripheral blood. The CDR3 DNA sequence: TGTGCCAGCAGCTCCAGCGCGGGGGCGAACACCGGGGAGCTGTTTTTT. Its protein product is CASSSSAGANTGELFF.